This TCR beta chain was identified during a study of cytomegalovirus exposure and HLA in healthy donors. Study results and caveats: The study found most TCR sequences rare, yet found some public TCRs in many donors. Specificity for CMV antigens was confirmed in vitro for a few of the CMV-associated chains.

With 7 bases removed from V and 6 bases from J, the gap between germline ends came to 13 bases. Per germline, CDR1 MNHNS and CDR2 SASEGT. This CDR3 spans 13 amino acids. Note on this clone: What it binds is unknown.

The method was immunoSEQ multiplex PCR; TCRdb's version includes in-frame clones alone and lacks a portion of them. The data contain roughly 130,000 clones, about nine tenths of them singletons. The receptor was isolated from a man younger than 40 in good health and CMV-seronegative. V and J are TRBV6-1 and TRBJ2-4; possible D gene TRBD2, 7 bases. What was sequenced was PBMCs. CDR3 amino acids: CASNRGALNIQYF. The CDR3 DNA reads as TGTGCCAGCAACCGGGGGGCCTTAAACATTCAGTACTTC.